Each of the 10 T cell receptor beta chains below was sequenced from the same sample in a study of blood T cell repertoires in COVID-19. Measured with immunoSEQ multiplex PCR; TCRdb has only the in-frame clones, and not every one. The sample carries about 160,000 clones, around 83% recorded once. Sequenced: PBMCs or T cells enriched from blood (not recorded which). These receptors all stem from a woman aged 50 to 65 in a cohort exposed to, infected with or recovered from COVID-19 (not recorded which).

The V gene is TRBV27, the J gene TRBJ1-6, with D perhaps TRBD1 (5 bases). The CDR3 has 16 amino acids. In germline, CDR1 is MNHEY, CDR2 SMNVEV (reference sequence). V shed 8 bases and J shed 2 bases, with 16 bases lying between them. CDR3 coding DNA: TGTGCCAGCCGCCCGGTCCAGACAGCCTATAATTCACCCCTCCACTTT. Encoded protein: CASRPVQTAYNSPLHF.

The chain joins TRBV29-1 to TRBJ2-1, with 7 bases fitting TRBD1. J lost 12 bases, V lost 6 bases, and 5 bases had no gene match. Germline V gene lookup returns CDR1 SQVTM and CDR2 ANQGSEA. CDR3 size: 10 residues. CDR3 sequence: CSVGTAGQFF. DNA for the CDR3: TGCAGCGTGGGGACAGCCGGGCAGTTCTTC.

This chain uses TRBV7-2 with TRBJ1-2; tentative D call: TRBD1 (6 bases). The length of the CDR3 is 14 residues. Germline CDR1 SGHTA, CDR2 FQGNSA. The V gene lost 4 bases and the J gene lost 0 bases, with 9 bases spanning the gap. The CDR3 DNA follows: TGTGCCAGCAGCTCCCGGGACACTAACTATGGCTACACCTTC. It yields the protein CASSSRDTNYGYTF. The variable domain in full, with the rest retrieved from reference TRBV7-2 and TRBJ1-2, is GAGVSQSPSNKVTEKGKDVELRCDPISGHTALYWYRQSLGQGLEFLIYFQGNSAPDKSGLPSDRFSAERTGGSVSTLTIQRTQQEDSAVYLCASSSRDTNYGYTFGSGTRLTVV.

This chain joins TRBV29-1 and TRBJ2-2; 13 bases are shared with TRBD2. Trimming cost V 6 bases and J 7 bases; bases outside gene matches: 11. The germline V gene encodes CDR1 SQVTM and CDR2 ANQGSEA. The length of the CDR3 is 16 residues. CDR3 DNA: TGCAGCGTAACGACTAGCGGGGGGACCCGTTTCGGGGAGCTGTTTTTT. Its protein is CSVTTSGGTRFGELFF.

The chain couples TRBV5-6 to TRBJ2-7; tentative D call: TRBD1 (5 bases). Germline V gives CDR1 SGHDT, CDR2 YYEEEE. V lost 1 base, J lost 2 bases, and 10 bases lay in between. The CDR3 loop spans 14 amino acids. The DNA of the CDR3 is TGTGCCAGCAGCTTGATGAACAGGCCCTACGAGCAGTACTTC. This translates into CASSLMNRPYEQYF.

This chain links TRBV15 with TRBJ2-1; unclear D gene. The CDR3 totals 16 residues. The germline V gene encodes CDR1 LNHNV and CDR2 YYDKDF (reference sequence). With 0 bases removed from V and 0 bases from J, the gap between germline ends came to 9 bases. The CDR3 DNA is TGTGCCACCAGCAGAGAGAAAACGAGCTCCTACAATGAGCAGTTCTTC. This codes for CATSREKTSSYNEQFF.

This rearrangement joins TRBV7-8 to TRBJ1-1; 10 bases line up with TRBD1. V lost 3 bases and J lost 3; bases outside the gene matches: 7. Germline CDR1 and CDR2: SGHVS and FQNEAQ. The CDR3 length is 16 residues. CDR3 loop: CASSFLRTGGDTEAFF. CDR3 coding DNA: TGTGCCAGCAGCTTCCTCCGGACAGGGGGGGACACTGAAGCTTTCTTT.

CDR3 sequence reads: CASSLGGGSSPLHF. The CDR3 DNA reads as TGCGCCAGCAGCTTGGGGGGCGGGAGTTCACCCCTCCACTTT. The V gene is TRBV5-1, the J gene TRBJ1-6; TRBD1 is a possible D gene (5 bases). Looked up from germline, CDR1 is SGHRS and CDR2 is YFSETQ. The CDR3 loop spans 14 amino acids. V lost 0 bases and J lost 9, with 10 bases in between.

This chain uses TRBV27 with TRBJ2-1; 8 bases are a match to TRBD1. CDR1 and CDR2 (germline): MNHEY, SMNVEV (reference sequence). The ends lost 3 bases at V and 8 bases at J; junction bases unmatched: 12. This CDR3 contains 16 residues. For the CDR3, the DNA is TGTGCCAGCAGTTTCGGCAGGGGGCGCTTTTTAGATGAGCAGTTCTTC. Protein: CASSFGRGRFLDEQFF.

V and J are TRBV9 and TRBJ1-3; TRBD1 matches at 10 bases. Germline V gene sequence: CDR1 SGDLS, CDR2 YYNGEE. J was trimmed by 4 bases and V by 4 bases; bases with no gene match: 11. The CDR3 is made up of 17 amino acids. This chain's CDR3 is CASSPQVGQGYGNTIYF. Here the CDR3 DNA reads TGTGCCAGCAGCCCTCAAGTGGGACAGGGGTACGGAAACACCATATATTTT.